The text below deals with one T cell receptor (beta chain). The sample belongs to a study of blood T cell repertoires in COVID-19. About the study: COVID-19 samples, acute and convalescent, were from the United States, Italy and Spain.

Only in-frame clones appear in the TCRdb table, and some are missing; sequencing was by immunoSEQ multiplex PCR. The sample has roughly 250,000 clones, 91% seen once. Seattle's enrolled individuals joined amid active infection and were then monitored longitudinally. The CDR3 is 18 amino acids. V lost 4 bases to trimming and J lost 0 bases; unmatched junction nucleotides: 11. Germline assignment: CDR1 SQVTM and CDR2 ANQGSEA. This receptor was taken from a person under 30 with COVID-19, enrolled during active disease. The material sequenced was peripheral blood. The chain uses TRBV29-1 and TRBJ2-1; 11 bases are a match to TRBD2. The CDR3 loop is CSVVGVAGGISSYNEQFF. The CDR3 region has the DNA TGCAGCGTTGTGGGGGTAGCGGGAGGGATTAGCTCCTACAATGAGCAGTTCTTC.